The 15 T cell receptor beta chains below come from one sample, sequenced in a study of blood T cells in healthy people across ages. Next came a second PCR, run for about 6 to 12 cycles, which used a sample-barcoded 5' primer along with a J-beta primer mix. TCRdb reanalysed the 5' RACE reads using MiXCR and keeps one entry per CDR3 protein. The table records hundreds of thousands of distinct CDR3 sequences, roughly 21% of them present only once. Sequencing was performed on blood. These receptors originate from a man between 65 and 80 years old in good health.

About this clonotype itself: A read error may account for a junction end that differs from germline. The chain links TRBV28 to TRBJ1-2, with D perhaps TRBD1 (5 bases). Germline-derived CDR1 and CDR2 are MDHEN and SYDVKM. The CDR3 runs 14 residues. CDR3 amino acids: CAGSPGSVGGGYTF. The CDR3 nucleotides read TGTGCCGGCAGTCCGGGGTCGGTTGGGGGTGGCTACACCTTC.

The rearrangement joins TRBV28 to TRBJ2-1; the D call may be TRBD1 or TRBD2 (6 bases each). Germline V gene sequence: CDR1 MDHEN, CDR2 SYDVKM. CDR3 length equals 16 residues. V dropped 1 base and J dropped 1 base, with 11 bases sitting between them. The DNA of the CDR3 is TGTGCCAGCAGTTTATACGGGGGCGGGTCCTACAATGAGCAGTTCTTC. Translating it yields CASSLYGGGSYNEQFF. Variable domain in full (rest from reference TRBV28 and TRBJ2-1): DVKVTQSSRYLVKRTGEKVFLECVQDMDHENMFWYRQDPGLGLRLIYFSYDVKMKEKGDIPEGYSVSREKKERFSLILESASTNQTSMYLCASSLYGGGSYNEQFFGPGTRLTVL.

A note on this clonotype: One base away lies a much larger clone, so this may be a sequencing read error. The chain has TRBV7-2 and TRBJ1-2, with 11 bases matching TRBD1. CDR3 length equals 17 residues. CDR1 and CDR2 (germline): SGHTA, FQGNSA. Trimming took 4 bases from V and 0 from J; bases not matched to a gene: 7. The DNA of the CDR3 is TGTGCCAGCAGCTCTCCGGGACAGGGGGACCCTAACTATGGCTACACCTTC. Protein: CASSSPGQGDPNYGYTF.

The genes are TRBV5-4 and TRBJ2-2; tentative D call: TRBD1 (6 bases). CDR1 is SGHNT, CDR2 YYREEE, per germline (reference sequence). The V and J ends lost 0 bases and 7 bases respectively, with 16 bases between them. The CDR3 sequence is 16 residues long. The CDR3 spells CASSLGRTVDFGELFF. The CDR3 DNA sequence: TGTGCCAGCAGCTTGGGTCGGACAGTCGACTTCGGGGAGCTGTTTTTT.

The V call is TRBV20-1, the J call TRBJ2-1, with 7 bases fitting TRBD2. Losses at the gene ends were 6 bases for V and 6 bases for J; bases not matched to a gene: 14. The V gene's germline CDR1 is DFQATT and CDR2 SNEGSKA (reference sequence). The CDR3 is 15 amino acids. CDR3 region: CSALSMREIRNEQFF. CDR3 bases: TGCAGTGCCTTAAGTATGCGGGAGATCCGCAATGAGCAGTTCTTC.

The DNA for the CDR3 is TGTGCCAGCAGCCAAGATAGTTCTACTAGCGGGAGGAATGAGCAGTTCTTC. Its protein is CASSQDSSTSGRNEQFF. The chain links TRBV4-2 to TRBJ2-1, with 12 bases matching TRBD2. The junction had 7 bases not matched to a gene; V was cut back by 0 bases and J by 7 bases. CDR1 LGHNA and CDR2 YNFKEQ come from the germline V gene. This CDR3 comprises 17 residues.

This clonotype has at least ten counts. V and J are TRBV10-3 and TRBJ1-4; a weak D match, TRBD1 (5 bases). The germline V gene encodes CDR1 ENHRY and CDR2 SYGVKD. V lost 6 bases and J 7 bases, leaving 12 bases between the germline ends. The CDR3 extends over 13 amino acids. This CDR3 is CAISRERGEKLFF. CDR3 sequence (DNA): TGTGCCATCAGCCGGGAGAGGGGTGAAAAACTGTTTTTT.

CDR3 in amino acids: CASSQSTGKLRGKLFF. The CDR3 DNA is TGTGCCAGCAGTCAATCTACAGGGAAATTGCGTGGAAAACTGTTTTTT. The chain joins TRBV28 to TRBJ1-4; maybe TRBD1 (6 bases). The V end was cut by 5 bases, the J end by 10 bases, with 23 bases between. This CDR3 has 16 amino acids. Germline V gives CDR1 MDHEN, CDR2 SYDVKM. Complete variable domain (other parts from reference TRBV28 and TRBJ1-4): DVKVTQSSRYLVKRTGEKVFLECVQDMDHENMFWYRQDPGLGLRLIYFSYDVKMKEKGDIPEGYSVSREKKERFSLILESASTNQTSMYLCASSQSTGKLRGKLFFGSGTQLSVL.

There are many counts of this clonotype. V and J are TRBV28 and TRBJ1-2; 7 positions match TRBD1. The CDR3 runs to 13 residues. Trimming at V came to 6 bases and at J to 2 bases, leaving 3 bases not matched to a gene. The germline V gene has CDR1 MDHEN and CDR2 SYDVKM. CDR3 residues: CASSLTGNYGYTF. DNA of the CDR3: TGTGCCAGCAGCTTGACAGGGAACTATGGCTACACCTTC.

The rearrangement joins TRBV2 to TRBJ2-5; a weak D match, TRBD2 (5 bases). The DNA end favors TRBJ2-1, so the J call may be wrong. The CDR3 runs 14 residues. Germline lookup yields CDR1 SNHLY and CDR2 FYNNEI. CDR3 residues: CASRADGDEGEQFF. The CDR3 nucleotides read TGTGCCAGCAGAGCGGACGGGGATGAAGGTGAGCAGTTCTTC.

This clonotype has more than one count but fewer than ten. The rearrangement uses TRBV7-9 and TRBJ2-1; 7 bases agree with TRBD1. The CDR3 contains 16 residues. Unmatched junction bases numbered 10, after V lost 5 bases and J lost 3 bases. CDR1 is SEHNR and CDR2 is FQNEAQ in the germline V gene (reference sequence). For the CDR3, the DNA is TGTGCCAGCAGCACCTTGACAGGGAATTTCTACAATGAGCAGTTCTTC. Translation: CASSTLTGNFYNEQFF.

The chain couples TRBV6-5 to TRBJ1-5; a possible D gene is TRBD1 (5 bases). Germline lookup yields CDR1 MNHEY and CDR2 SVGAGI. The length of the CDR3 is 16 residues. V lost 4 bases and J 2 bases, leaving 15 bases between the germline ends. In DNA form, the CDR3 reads TGTGCCAGCAGTTTGCTTCAGACAGCGGGCAATCAGCCCCAGCATTTT. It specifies CASSLLQTAGNQPQHF.

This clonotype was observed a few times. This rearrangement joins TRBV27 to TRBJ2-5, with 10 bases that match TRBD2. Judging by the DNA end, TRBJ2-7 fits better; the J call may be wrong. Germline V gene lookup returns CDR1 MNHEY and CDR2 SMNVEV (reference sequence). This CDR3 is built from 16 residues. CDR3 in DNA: TGTGCCAGCAGTCGCCTACCTAGCGGGAGCACTTACGAGCAGTACTTC. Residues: CASSRLPSGSTYEQYF.

The CDR3, as DNA: TGCAGTGCTAGGAAGGCTAGCGGGAGGAAAAATTACAATGAGCAGTTCTTC. It encodes CSARKASGRKNYNEQFF. The chain joins TRBV20-1 to TRBJ2-1; 11 nucleotides line up with TRBD2. The J segment lost 4 bases and the V segment lost 3 bases, leaving 11 bases of the junction unmatched. This CDR3 region has 17 residues. CDR1 is DFQATT, CDR2 SNEGSKA, per germline (reference sequence).

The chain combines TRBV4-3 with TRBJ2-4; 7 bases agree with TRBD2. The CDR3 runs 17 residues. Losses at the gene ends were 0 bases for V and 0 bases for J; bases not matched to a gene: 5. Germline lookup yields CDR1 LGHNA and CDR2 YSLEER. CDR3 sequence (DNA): TGCGCCAGCAGCCAAGATTCCACGGGGGGAGCCAAAAACATTCAGTACTTC. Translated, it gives CASSQDSTGGAKNIQYF.